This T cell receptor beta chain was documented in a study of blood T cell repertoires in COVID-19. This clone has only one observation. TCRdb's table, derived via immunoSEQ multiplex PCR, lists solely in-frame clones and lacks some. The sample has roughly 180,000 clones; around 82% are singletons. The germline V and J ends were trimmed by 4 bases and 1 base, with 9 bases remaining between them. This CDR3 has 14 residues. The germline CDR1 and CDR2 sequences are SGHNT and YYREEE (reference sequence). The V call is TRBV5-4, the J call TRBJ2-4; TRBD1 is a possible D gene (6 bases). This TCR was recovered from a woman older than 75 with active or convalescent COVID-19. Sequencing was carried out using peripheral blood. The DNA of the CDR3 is TGTGCCAGCAGCCCAGGGGAGGCCAAAAACATTCAGTACTTC. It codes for CASSPGEAKNIQYF.